This entry describes one T cell receptor beta chain. What it binds is not known. The data were obtained in a study of T cells in Graves' hyperthyroidism and ophthalmopathy. Overall study results and limits: Clonotypes that were expanded in thyroid above 0.001 mostly appeared in blood too.

Trimming took 2 bases from V and 5 from J, leaving 19 bases between them. The CDR3 is made up of 16 amino acids. No progression to ophthalmopathy during 18 months of follow-up defined stable disease. Patients showing uncontrolled infection, other autoimmune disease, pregnancy or lactation were ineligible. Diagnoses were made from clinical symptoms, serum measures (thyroxine and TRAb), thyroid ultrasound and orbital computed tomography. Amplification of TCR beta CDR3 regions was performed using RNA transcripts as template. The TCR CDR3 was amplified in a first-round RT-PCR using the HTBI primer set. A single record per CDR3 protein comes from TCRdb applying MiXCR to the multiplex PCR reads. In the table there are hundreds of thousands of distinct CDR3 sequences, 40% to 55% of which are singletons.

The V and J genes are TRBV12-3 or TRBV12-4 and TRBJ2-7; the D is unclear. The sequenced material came from peripheral blood or thyroid tissue (not recorded which). The sequence derives from a woman younger than 30 with Graves' hyperthyroidism. The CDR3: CASSLPLGRLIDEQYF. The CDR3 DNA reads TGTGCCAGCAGTTTACCTTTAGGCAGACTCATTGACGAGCAGTACTTC.